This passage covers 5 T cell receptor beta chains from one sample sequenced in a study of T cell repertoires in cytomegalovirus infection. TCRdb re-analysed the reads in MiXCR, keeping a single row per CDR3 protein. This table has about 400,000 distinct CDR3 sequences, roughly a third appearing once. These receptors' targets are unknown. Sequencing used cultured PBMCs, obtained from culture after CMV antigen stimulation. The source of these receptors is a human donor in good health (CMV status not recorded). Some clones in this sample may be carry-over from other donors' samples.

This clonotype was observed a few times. The CDR3 protein is CASSLKQGHQPQHF. CDR3 DNA: TGTGCCAGCAGCTTAAAACAGGGTCACCAGCCCCAGCATTTT. The chain is built from TRBV7-2 and TRBJ1-5, with D possibly being TRBD1 (6 bases). Germline V gene lookup returns CDR1 SGHTA and CDR2 FQGNSA. The length of the CDR3 is 14 residues. The V and J ends lost 2 bases and 7 bases respectively, with 12 bases between them.

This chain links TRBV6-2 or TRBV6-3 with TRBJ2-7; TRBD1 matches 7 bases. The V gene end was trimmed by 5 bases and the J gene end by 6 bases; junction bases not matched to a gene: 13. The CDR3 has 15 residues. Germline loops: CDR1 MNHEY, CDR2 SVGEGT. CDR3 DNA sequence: TGTGCCAGCAGTAGTCCAGGGGGTGTCGAATCCGAGCAGTACTTC. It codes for CASSSPGGVESEQYF.

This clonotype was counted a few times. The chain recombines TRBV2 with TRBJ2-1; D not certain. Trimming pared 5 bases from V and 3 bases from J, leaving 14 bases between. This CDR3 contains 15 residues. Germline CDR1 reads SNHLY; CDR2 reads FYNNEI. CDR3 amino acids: CASSLELSFYNEQFF. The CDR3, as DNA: TGTGCCAGCAGTCTAGAACTATCCTTCTACAATGAGCAGTTCTTC. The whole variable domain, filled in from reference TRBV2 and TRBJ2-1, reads EPEVTQTPSHQVTQMGQEVILRCVPISNHLYFYWYRQILGQKVEFLVSFYNNEISEKSEIFDDQFSVERPDGSNFTLKIRSTKLEDSAMYFCASSLELSFYNEQFFGPGTRLTVL.

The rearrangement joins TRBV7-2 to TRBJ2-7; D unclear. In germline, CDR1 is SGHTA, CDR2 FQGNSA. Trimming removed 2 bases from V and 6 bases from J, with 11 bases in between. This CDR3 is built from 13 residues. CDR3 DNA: TGTGCCAGCAGCTTAAACTCGCCGGCCGAGCAGTACGTC. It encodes CASSLNSPAEQYV.

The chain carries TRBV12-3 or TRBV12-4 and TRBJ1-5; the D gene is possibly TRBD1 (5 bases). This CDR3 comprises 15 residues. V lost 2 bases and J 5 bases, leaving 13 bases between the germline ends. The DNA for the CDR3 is TGTGCCAGCAGTTTAAACCTGGCGGGGGATCAGCCCCAGCATTTT. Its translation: CASSLNLAGDQPQHF.